A single sample gave rise to the 10 T cell receptor beta chains below, sequenced in a study of OX40 agonist ivuxolimab in advanced cancers. TCRdb keeps only in-frame clones here, not all; method: immunoSEQ multiplex PCR. The repertoire holds approximately 130,000 clones, with 90% as singletons. Sequenced material: CD4+ or CD8+ T cells sorted from blood, taken in a trial of the OX40 agonist ivuxolimab. Receptors were obtained from an adult with an advanced solid tumor such as melanoma, head and neck, liver or kidney cancer.

This chain uses TRBV2 with TRBJ1-2; D gene uncertain. Germline assignment: CDR1 SNHLY and CDR2 FYNNEI. The CDR3 loop spans 15 amino acids. Trimming left V 10 bases short and J 4 bases short, with 22 bases between. DNA of the CDR3: TGTGCCAACCTATCCCCGGACGGAAGGACCTATGGCTACACCTTC. This codes for CANLSPDGRTYGYTF.

This chain links TRBV7-9 with TRBJ1-4, with 9 nucleotides matching TRBD1. Germline trimming cut 1 base from V and 2 bases from J; bases unmatched to any gene: 8. CDR1 and CDR2 from the germline V gene are SEHNR and FQNEAQ (reference sequence). The CDR3 runs to 18 residues. The CDR3 protein is CASSLVGTGKLTNEKLFF. The CDR3 DNA follows: TGTGCCAGCAGCTTAGTTGGGACAGGGAAATTGACTAATGAAAAACTGTTTTTT.

This clone was counted only a few times. The chain employs TRBV7-9 and TRBJ1-5; D perhaps matches TRBD1 (6 bases). CDR3 length: 13 residues. The germline V gene encodes CDR1 SEHNR and CDR2 FQNEAQ (reference sequence). Trimming stripped 5 bases from V and 7 bases from J, with 12 bases between. CDR3 DNA: TGTGCCAGCAGCCCAGGGGACTGGCAGCCCCAGCATTTT. Protein: CASSPGDWQPQHF.

The rearrangement joins TRBV28 to TRBJ2-2; D perhaps matches TRBD2 (6 bases). The CDR3 is 16 amino acids. Trimming removed 6 bases at V and 3 bases at J, with 17 bases between. CDR1 is MDHEN, CDR2 SYDVKM, per germline. CDR3 nucleotides: TGTGCCAGCAGCGCAGCGGGTTCAACGGACACCGGGGAGCTGTTTTTT. It yields the protein CASSAAGSTDTGELFF.

V usage is TRBV19 and J usage is TRBJ1-4; D call uncertain. Trimming removed 3 bases at V and 8 bases at J, with 10 bases between. CDR1 is LNHDA and CDR2 is SQIVND in the germline V gene (reference sequence). The CDR3 contains 13 residues. CDR3: CASSMWAAEKLFF. In DNA, the CDR3 is TGTGCCAGTAGTATGTGGGCCGCCGAAAAACTGTTTTTT.

The V and J genes are TRBV5-4 and TRBJ2-5; no clear D gene. The closer fit of TRBJ2-7 to the DNA end suggests the J call may be wrong. From germline, CDR1 is SGHNT and CDR2 YYREEE (reference sequence). The CDR3 is made up of 15 amino acids. The CDR3 DNA reads as TGTGCCAGCAGCCCCCCCGGAATGGGCTCCTACGAGCAGTACTTC. Translating gives CASSPPGMGSYEQYF.

This clone has a handful of counts. The gene calls are TRBV10-3 and TRBJ2-5, with 13 bases matching TRBD2. J was trimmed by 5 bases and V by 6 bases; bases with no gene match: 6. CDR1 ENHRY and CDR2 SYGVKD come from the germline V gene. The CDR3 totals 15 residues. CDR3 residues: CAISAGLAGTETQYF. The DNA of the CDR3 is TGTGCCATCAGCGCGGGACTAGCGGGAACCGAGACCCAGTACTTC.

This clone turned up a few times. This chain links TRBV5-1 with TRBJ1-5; D may be TRBD1 (5 bases). Germline V gene data show CDR1 as SGHRS and CDR2 as YFSETQ. The germline V and J ends were trimmed by 5 bases and 0 bases, with 9 bases remaining between them. The length of the CDR3 is 14 residues. In DNA form, the CDR3 reads TGCGCCAGCAGGGAGGGGCCTAGCAATCAGCCCCAGCATTTT. Its translation is CASREGPSNQPQHF.

The rearrangement links TRBV9 to TRBJ2-2, with a weak D call TRBD2 (5 bases). The germline V and J ends were trimmed by 3 bases and 1 base, with 13 bases remaining between them. CDR3 length: 16 residues. CDR1 is SGDLS, CDR2 YYNGEE, per germline. CDR3 loop: CASSATRPENTGELFF. Here the CDR3 DNA reads TGTGCCAGCAGCGCAACTAGGCCAGAGAACACCGGGGAGCTGTTTTTT.

The J gene is TRBJ2-7, the V gene TRBV29-1; 8 bases line up with TRBD1. Trimming removed 6 bases from V and 5 bases from J; junction bases left unmatched: 6. Germline lookup yields CDR1 SQVTM and CDR2 ANQGSEA. This CDR3 comprises 12 residues. The CDR3 region has the DNA TGCAGCGTGCGGACAGGGATACACGAGCAGTACTTC. This encodes CSVRTGIHEQYF.